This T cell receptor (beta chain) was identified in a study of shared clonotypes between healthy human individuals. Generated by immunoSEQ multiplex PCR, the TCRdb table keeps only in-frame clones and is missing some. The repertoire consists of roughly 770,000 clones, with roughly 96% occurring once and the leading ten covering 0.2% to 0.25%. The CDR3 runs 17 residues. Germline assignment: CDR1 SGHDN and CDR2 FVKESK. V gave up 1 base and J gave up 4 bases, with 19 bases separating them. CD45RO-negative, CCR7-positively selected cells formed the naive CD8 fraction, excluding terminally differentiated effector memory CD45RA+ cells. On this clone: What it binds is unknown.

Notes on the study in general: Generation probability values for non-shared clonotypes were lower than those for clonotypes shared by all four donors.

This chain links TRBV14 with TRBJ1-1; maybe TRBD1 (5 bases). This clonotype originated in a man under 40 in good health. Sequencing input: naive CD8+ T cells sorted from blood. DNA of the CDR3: TGTGCCAGCAGCCAAGGCTGGGCAGGGAGTAGTGCCACTGAAGCTTTCTTT. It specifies CASSQGWAGSSATEAFF.